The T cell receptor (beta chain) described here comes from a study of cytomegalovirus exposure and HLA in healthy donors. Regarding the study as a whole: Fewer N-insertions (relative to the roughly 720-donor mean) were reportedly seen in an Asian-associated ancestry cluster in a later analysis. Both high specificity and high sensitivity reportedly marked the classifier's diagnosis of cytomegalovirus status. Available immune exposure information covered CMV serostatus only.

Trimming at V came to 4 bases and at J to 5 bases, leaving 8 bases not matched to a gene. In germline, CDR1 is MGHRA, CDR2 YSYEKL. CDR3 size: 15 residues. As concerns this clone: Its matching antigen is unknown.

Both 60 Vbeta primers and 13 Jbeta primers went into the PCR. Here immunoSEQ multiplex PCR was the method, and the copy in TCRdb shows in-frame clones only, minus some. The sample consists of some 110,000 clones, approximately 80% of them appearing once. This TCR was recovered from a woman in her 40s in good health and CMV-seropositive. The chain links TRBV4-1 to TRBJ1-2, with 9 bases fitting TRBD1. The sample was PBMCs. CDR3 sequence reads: CASSRTSGTGYGYTF. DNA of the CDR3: TGCGCCAGCAGCCGGACCAGCGGGACAGGGTATGGCTACACCTTC.